A selection of T cell receptor beta chains follows, all from one sample in a study of beta chain features in type 1 diabetes. The data were produced by immunoSEQ multiplex PCR, yet TCRdb's version contains in-frame clones alone and is incomplete. The top ten clones hold more than 2% of a sample with 40,000 or so clones, about 66% of them seen once. Sequencing was done on a sample of Tregs from blood. The source is a woman younger than 35 with type 1 diabetes. The CDR3 runs from the conserved cysteine through the conserved F or W. The order of the fields is CDR3 DNA, CDR3 protein, CDR3 length, V gene, D gene, J gene, clone size. The D gene is left open where the match is weak. The size entry is marked missing in some rows and otherwise reads once, few, many or a size class.

cdr3_nt: TGTGCCAGCAGCCCGCGAGTTTACAATGAGCAGTTCTTC
cdr3_aa: CASSPRVYNEQFF
cdr3_length: 13
v_call: TRBV7-2
d_call: NA
j_call: TRBJ2-1
clone_size: few

cdr3_nt: TGTGCCAGTACCACCCAGGGGTCCCTTAATTCACCCCTCCACTTT
cdr3_aa: CASTTQGSLNSPLHF
cdr3_length: 15
v_call: TRBV19
d_call: NA
j_call: TRBJ1-6
clone_size: once

cdr3_nt: TGTGCCTGCACCGGTAGCGGGAGATTTTCCTACGAGCAGTACTTC
cdr3_aa: CACTGSGRFSYEQYF
cdr3_length: 15
v_call: TRBV11-2
d_call: TRBD2
j_call: TRBJ2-7
clone_size: NA

cdr3_nt: TGTGCCAATTCGGACAGGGCCGACACAGATACGCAGTATTTT
cdr3_aa: CANSDRADTDTQYF
cdr3_length: 14
v_call: TRBV6-6
d_call: TRBD1
j_call: TRBJ2-3
clone_size: NA

cdr3_nt: TGCGCCAGCAGCTCAACTTTTGGGCGCTATGGCTACACCTTC
cdr3_aa: CASSSTFGRYGYTF
cdr3_length: 14
v_call: TRBV5-1
d_call: NA
j_call: TRBJ1-2
clone_size: NA

cdr3_nt: TGTGCCAGCAGCACCCGGGAGGGGGCCGGCACCTTC
cdr3_aa: CASSTREGAGTF
cdr3_length: 12
v_call: TRBV7-2
d_call: TRBD1
j_call: TRBJ1-2
clone_size: NA

cdr3_nt: TGTGCCTGGAAACCTAGCGGGATAAACCAAGAGACCCAGTACTTC
cdr3_aa: CAWKPSGINQETQYF
cdr3_length: 15
v_call: TRBV30
d_call: TRBD2
j_call: TRBJ2-5
clone_size: NA

cdr3_nt: TGTGCCAGCAGCCCAGGGTTTCTAGCCAAAAACATTCAGTACTTC
cdr3_aa: CASSPGFLAKNIQYF
cdr3_length: 15
v_call: TRBV7-9
d_call: NA
j_call: TRBJ2-4
clone_size: medium-sized

cdr3_nt: TGTGCCAGCTCACCACCGAGAGGGAGGAACACTGAAGCTTTCTTT
cdr3_aa: CASSPPRGRNTEAFF
cdr3_length: 15
v_call: TRBV18
d_call: NA
j_call: TRBJ1-1
clone_size: few

cdr3_nt: TGTGCCAGTAGTTGGACAGGGCGATACACTGAAGCTTTCTTT
cdr3_aa: CASSWTGRYTEAFF
cdr3_length: 14
v_call: TRBV19
d_call: TRBD1
j_call: TRBJ1-1
clone_size: NA

cdr3_nt: TGTGCCAGCAGCCCAGAGGCAGGGTCCCACTCCGTTTATGGCTACACCTTC
cdr3_aa: CASSPEAGSHSVYGYTF
cdr3_length: 17
v_call: TRBV7-9
d_call: NA
j_call: TRBJ1-2
clone_size: NA

cdr3_nt: TGTGCCAGCAGCTCAATAGGAGGTCTAGCGGGTGAGACCCAGTACTTC
cdr3_aa: CASSSIGGLAGETQYF
cdr3_length: 16
v_call: TRBV7-3
d_call: TRBD2
j_call: TRBJ2-5
clone_size: NA

cdr3_nt: TGTGCCAGCAGCTTAACAGGGAACTCTGGAAACACCATATATTTT
cdr3_aa: CASSLTGNSGNTIYF
cdr3_length: 15
v_call: TRBV11-2
d_call: NA
j_call: TRBJ1-3
clone_size: NA

cdr3_nt: TGTGCCAGCAGCTTACGTTTCGGCAGGGGCATTCAATATGAGCAGTTCTTC
cdr3_aa: CASSLRFGRGIQYEQFF
cdr3_length: 17
v_call: TRBV11-1
d_call: NA
j_call: TRBJ2-1
clone_size: NA

cdr3_nt: TGTGCCAGCTACGAAGGGGGCCGCTATGGCTACACCTTC
cdr3_aa: CASYEGGRYGYTF
cdr3_length: 13
v_call: TRBV6-6
d_call: TRBD1
j_call: TRBJ1-2
clone_size: NA